This T cell receptor beta chain stems from a study of T cells after somatic rescue of genetic block. Germline V gives CDR1 KGHSH, CDR2 LQKENI. The CDR3 sequence is 13 residues long. V lost 3 bases and J lost 10; bases outside the gene matches: 8. Measured with immunoSEQ multiplex PCR; TCRdb has only the in-frame clones, and not every one. The sample lists about 120,000 clones, 75% to 95% occurring once. The TCR sequence derives from a woman aged 18-30 years. Sequenced material: peripheral blood mononuclear cells (PBMCs). The rearrangement uses TRBV18 and TRBJ1-1; 7 bases align to TRBD1. The CDR3 is CASSPDRERGAFF. In DNA form, the CDR3 reads TGTGCCAGCTCACCCGACAGGGAGCGCGGAGCTTTCTTT. Filled out from reference TRBV18 and TRBJ1-1, the complete variable domain reads NAGVMQNPRHLVRRRGQEARLRCSPMKGHSHVYWYRQLPEEGLKFMVYLQKENIIDESGMPKERFSAEFPKEGPSILRIQQVVRGDSAAYFCASSPDRERGAFFGQGTRLTVV.